This TCR beta chain is drawn from a study of response to subunit inactivated influenza vaccine. Study results and limitations: Authors suggested few new T cells are recruited by each seasonal influenza vaccination.

TCRdb re-called the RT-PCR reads with MiXCR, one entry per CDR3 protein. The repertoire holds around 200,000 distinct CDR3 sequences, with 13% to 15% as singletons. Between the trimmed V and J ends, which lost 0 bases and 3 bases, there was a span of 15 bases. The germline gives CDR1 SGHRS, CDR2 YFSETQ. This CDR3 is built from 17 residues. In regard to this clonotype: Its antigen is unknown.

The specimen comprised CD8+ T cells sorted from PBMCs, sampled more than 4 days after vaccination. The V gene is TRBV5-1, the J gene TRBJ1-4, with TRBD1 as a possible D gene (5 bases). This clonotype originated in a middle-aged man who received an inactivated influenza vaccine. In DNA, the CDR3 is TGCGCCAGCAGCTTGGACACAATTGGGACGGCTAATGAAAAACTGTTTTTT. As protein: CASSLDTIGTANEKLFF.